These 24 T cell receptor beta chains were sequenced from one sample in a study of shared clonotypes between healthy human individuals. Sequenced by immunoSEQ multiplex PCR; TCRdb stores in-frame clones only, minus some. Of hundreds of thousands of clones listed, about three quarters are singletons. Sequenced sample: memory CD4+ T cells sorted from blood. Specified subset: CD45RA-negative fraction. All receptors come from a woman younger than 45 in good health.

The genes are TRBV9 and TRBJ1-1, with D unresolved. This CDR3 is 15 amino acids long. Germline CDR1 SGDLS, CDR2 YYNGEE. V was clipped by 0 bases and J by 0 bases, with 9 bases between them. The CDR3 coding sequence is TGTGCCAGCAGCGTAGTAAGTGGACTGAACACTGAAGCTTTCTTT. It specifies CASSVVSGLNTEAFF.

V is TRBV7-9 and J is TRBJ1-1; 7 positions agree with TRBD1. This CDR3 spans 15 amino acids. Unmatched junction bases numbered 14, after V lost 10 bases and J lost 3 bases. Germline V lookup: CDR1 SEHNR, CDR2 FQNEAQ (reference sequence). The CDR3 is CANSSPTGIDTEAFF. In DNA form, the CDR3 reads TGTGCCAACTCTTCACCGACAGGGATCGACACTGAAGCTTTCTTT. Variable domain in full (rest from reference TRBV7-9 and TRBJ1-1): DTGVSQNPRHKITKRGQNVTFRCDPISEHNRLYWYRQTLGQGPEFLTYFQNEAQLEKSRLLSDRFSAERPKGSFSTLEIQRTEQGDSAMYLCANSSPTGIDTEAFFGQGTRLTVV.

The rearrangement joins TRBV2 to TRBJ1-1; D might be TRBD1 (5 bases). The V end lost 6 bases, the J end lost 0 bases, and 14 bases lay between the germline ends. The CDR3 spans 15 residues. Germline values: CDR1 SNHLY, CDR2 FYNNEI. CDR3 in DNA: TGTGCCAGCAGCCGGCTTGGGGGGATGAACACTGAAGCTTTCTTT. It translates to CASSRLGGMNTEAFF.

This clone was seen a handful of times. The rearrangement uses TRBV10-1 and TRBJ1-2; the D is unclear. V lost 8 bases and J 4 bases, leaving 14 bases between the germline ends. In germline, CDR1 is WNHNN, CDR2 SYGVQD (reference sequence). CDR3 length: 13 residues. Here the CDR3 reads CASSSGISYGYTF. In nucleotides, the CDR3 is TGCGCCAGCTCATCGGGTATATCCTATGGCTACACCTTC.

The V and J genes are TRBV19 and TRBJ2-7, with D uncertain. CDR1 LNHDA and CDR2 SQIVND come from the germline V gene (reference sequence). Trimming removed 3 bases at V and 0 bases at J, with 9 bases between. This CDR3 has 14 amino acids. The DNA for the CDR3 is TGTGCCAGTAGTATCTCGGAGAACTCCTACGAGCAGTACTTC. Translated, it gives CASSISENSYEQYF.

V is TRBV5-1 and J is TRBJ2-2, with 7 bases that match TRBD1. The CDR3 is made up of 16 amino acids. The V segment lost 0 bases and the J segment 1 base; nucleotides outside the gene matches: 3. Per germline, CDR1 SGHRS and CDR2 YFSETQ. The CDR3 bases are TGCGCCAGCAGCTTGGGGTGGGACAGGAACACCGGGGAGCTGTTTTTT. As protein: CASSLGWDRNTGELFF.

This sequence joins TRBV7-9 and TRBJ2-3; 8 bases match TRBD2. CDR1 is SEHNR, CDR2 FQNEAQ, per germline (reference sequence). J lost 5 bases, V lost 4 bases, and 5 bases had no gene match. The CDR3 spans 14 residues. The CDR3 here is CASSSAGRGDTQYF. The CDR3, as DNA: TGTGCCAGCAGCTCTGCCGGGAGGGGAGATACGCAGTATTTT.

This chain uses TRBV7-3 with TRBJ2-1, with 8 bases aligning to TRBD1. CDR1 and CDR2 (germline): SGHTA, FQGTGA. The ends lost 1 base at V and 7 bases at J; junction bases unmatched: 6. This CDR3 is 15 amino acids long. Written as DNA, the CDR3 is TGTGCCAGCAGCTTAAGCAGGGGGCTAAGTAATGAGCAGTTCTTC. Translated, it gives CASSLSRGLSNEQFF.

The genes are TRBV19 and TRBJ2-6; no definite D call. V was shortened by 5 bases and J by 0 bases, with 8 bases between the two germline ends. The CDR3 sequence is 15 residues long. Germline V gene sequence: CDR1 LNHDA, CDR2 SQIVND (reference sequence). The CDR3 bases are TGTGCCAGTAGTCCCCAAGACTCTGGGGCCAACGTCCTGACTTTC. Translation gives CASSPQDSGANVLTF.

The V and J genes are TRBV11-2 and TRBJ1-4; D perhaps matches TRBD1 (5 bases). This CDR3 spans 14 amino acids. Between the trimmed V and J ends, which lost 5 bases and 5 bases, there was a span of 12 bases. The germline CDR1 and CDR2 sequences are SGHAT and FQNNGV. CDR3 DNA: TGTGCCAGCAGCCGAACAGGAATCAATGAAAAACTGTTTTTT. This gives the protein CASSRTGINEKLFF.

The chain carries TRBV11-3 and TRBJ2-3; unclear D gene. The CDR3 runs 14 residues. V was shortened by 4 bases and J by 2 bases, with 10 bases between the two germline ends. Germline lookup yields CDR1 SGHNT and CDR2 YENEEA. CDR3 sequence: CASSSDGPTDTQYF. CDR3 in DNA: TGTGCCAGCAGCTCTGACGGGCCCACAGATACGCAGTATTTT.

This clone was picked up many times. This specimen includes other DNA sequences encoding the same CDR3. The rearrangement uses TRBV27 and TRBJ2-1; the D call may be TRBD1 or TRBD2 (5 bases each). Trimming cost V 4 bases and J 9 bases, with 16 bases left between them. The V gene's germline CDR1 is MNHEY and CDR2 SMNVEV (reference sequence). This CDR3 contains 14 residues. The CDR3 DNA follows: TGTGCCAGCAGTTCCGGGCGGGTAAGGGGTGAGCAGTTCTTC. Translating gives CASSSGRVRGEQFF.

The chain has TRBV18 and TRBJ2-7, with D tentatively TRBD1 (5 bases). The CDR3 extends over 17 amino acids. Germline V lookup: CDR1 KGHSH, CDR2 LQKENI. V was clipped by 1 base and J by 2 bases, with 18 bases between them. The chain's CDR3 is CASSPLPDTGSTYEQYF. The CDR3 region has the DNA TGTGCCAGCTCACCACTCCCCGACACAGGATCAACCTACGAGCAGTACTTC.

Written as DNA, the CDR3 is TGTGCCAGCAGCCCTGAGCGGGTCTCCTACGAGCAGTACTTC. Amino acids: CASSPERVSYEQYF. The chain employs TRBV11-2 and TRBJ2-7; D is perhaps TRBD2 (6 bases). Germline CDR1 reads SGHAT; CDR2 reads FQNNGV. This CDR3 has 14 amino acids. V was shortened by 5 bases and J by 0 bases, with 11 bases between the two germline ends.

The chain has TRBV9 and TRBJ2-2, with D perhaps matching TRBD1 (7 bases). The CDR3 is 15 residues long. CDR1 is SGDLS, CDR2 YYNGEE, per germline. Trimming shortened V by 2 bases and J by 4 bases, and 12 bases separated the two germline ends. The CDR3: CASSVEGQPTGELFF. CDR3 in DNA: TGTGCCAGCAGCGTGGAGGGACAGCCCACCGGGGAGCTGTTTTTT.

The V call is TRBV7-2, the J call TRBJ2-1; unclear D gene. Looked up from germline, CDR1 is SGHTA and CDR2 is FQGNSA. This CDR3 comprises 13 residues. Trimming cost V 4 bases and J 5 bases, with 9 bases left between them. CDR3: CASSSYLNNEQFF. DNA for the CDR3: TGTGCCAGCAGCTCATATTTAAACAATGAGCAGTTCTTC.

J is TRBJ2-5 and V is TRBV7-9; 7 bases fit TRBD2. After removal of 3 bases from V and 4 bases from J, the junction contained 5 bases not matched to a gene. Germline V gene lookup returns CDR1 SEHNR and CDR2 FQNEAQ (reference sequence). The CDR3 has 14 residues. The CDR3 nucleotides read TGTGCCAGCAGCTTGGGACTACCCTTAGAGACCCAGTACTTC. Translated: CASSLGLPLETQYF.

The chain joins TRBV5-1 to TRBJ2-3, with 12 nucleotides matching TRBD2. The CDR3 has 14 amino acids. V was clipped by 0 bases and J by 7 bases; unmatched bases: 0. The germline gives CDR1 SGHRS, CDR2 YFSETQ. CDR3 sequence: CASSLGTSGNTQYF. CDR3 DNA: TGCGCCAGCAGCTTGGGGACTAGCGGGAATACGCAGTATTTT.

This chain joins TRBV27 and TRBJ2-7; D perhaps matches TRBD1 (6 bases). Germline CDR1 and CDR2: MNHEY and SMNVEV (reference sequence). The CDR3 consists of 14 residues. Deletions cut 2 bases from V and 5 bases from J, with 13 bases between. The CDR3, as DNA: TGTGCCAGCAGTTTAAACAGGGTTTGGGACGAGCAGTACTTC. It codes for CASSLNRVWDEQYF.

This clone was recorded a few times. The V gene is TRBV29-1, the J gene TRBJ2-1; 9 bases map to TRBD1. This CDR3 spans 14 amino acids. Germline CDR1 reads SQVTM; CDR2 reads ANQGSEA. The J segment lost 5 bases and the V segment lost 6 bases, leaving 8 bases of the junction unmatched. The CDR3 here is CSVTGGPLHNEQFF. CDR3 bases: TGCAGCGTGACAGGGGGGCCACTTCACAATGAGCAGTTCTTC.

This clone was observed a few times. Within the sample, other DNA sequences also encode this same CDR3. Here the CDR3 reads CSARLNEQFF. The CDR3 DNA follows: TGCAGTGCTAGACTAAATGAGCAGTTCTTC. This chain joins TRBV20-1 and TRBJ2-1, with unresolved D. With 2 bases removed from V and 7 bases from J, the gap between germline ends came to 3 bases. Per the germline V gene, CDR1 is DFQATT and CDR2 is SNEGSKA (reference sequence). The length of the CDR3 is 10 residues.

V usage is TRBV28 and J usage is TRBJ1-4; TRBD1 agrees at 7 bases. Losses at the gene ends were 10 bases for V and 8 bases for J; bases not matched to a gene: 19. The CDR3 runs to 16 residues. From germline, CDR1 is MDHEN and CDR2 SYDVKM. CDR3 sequence (DNA): TGTGCCATCAACACGGGATCCAGGGGGGTTGGCGAAAAACTGTTTTTT. It is translated as CAINTGSRGVGEKLFF.

Here the CDR3 DNA reads TGTGCCAGCAGTGTGGCAGGCGGTTTGACTGAAGCTTTCTTT. Protein: CASSVAGGLTEAFF. The chain combines TRBV2 with TRBJ1-1; D gene unclear. Germline V CDR1 and CDR2: SNHLY, FYNNEI. Trimming shortened V by 4 bases and J by 5 bases, and 14 bases separated the two germline ends. This CDR3 has 14 residues. Based on the CDR3 plus reference TRBV2 and TRBJ1-1, the full variable domain is EPEVTQTPSHQVTQMGQEVILRCVPISNHLYFYWYRQILGQKVEFLVSFYNNEISEKSEIFDDQFSVERPDGSNFTLKIRSTKLEDSAMYFCASSVAGGLTEAFFGQGTRLTVV.

This rearrangement joins TRBV5-1 to TRBJ2-3, with D possibly called TRBD1 or TRBD2 (5 bases each). The V end lost 7 bases, the J end lost 4 bases, and 13 bases lay between the germline ends. The length of the CDR3 is 13 residues. Germline V gene lookup returns CDR1 SGHRS and CDR2 YFSETQ. In nucleotides, the CDR3 is TGCGCCAGCCGGTTAGAGGGACCAGATACGCAGTATTTT. It encodes CASRLEGPDTQYF. Using reference TRBV5-1 and TRBJ2-3 for the parts outside the CDR3, the full variable domain is KAGVTQTPRYLIKTRGQQVTLSCSPISGHRSVSWYQQTPGQGLQFLFEYFSETQRNKGNFPGRFSGRQFSNSRSEMNVSTLELGDSALYLCASRLEGPDTQYFGPGTRLTVL.